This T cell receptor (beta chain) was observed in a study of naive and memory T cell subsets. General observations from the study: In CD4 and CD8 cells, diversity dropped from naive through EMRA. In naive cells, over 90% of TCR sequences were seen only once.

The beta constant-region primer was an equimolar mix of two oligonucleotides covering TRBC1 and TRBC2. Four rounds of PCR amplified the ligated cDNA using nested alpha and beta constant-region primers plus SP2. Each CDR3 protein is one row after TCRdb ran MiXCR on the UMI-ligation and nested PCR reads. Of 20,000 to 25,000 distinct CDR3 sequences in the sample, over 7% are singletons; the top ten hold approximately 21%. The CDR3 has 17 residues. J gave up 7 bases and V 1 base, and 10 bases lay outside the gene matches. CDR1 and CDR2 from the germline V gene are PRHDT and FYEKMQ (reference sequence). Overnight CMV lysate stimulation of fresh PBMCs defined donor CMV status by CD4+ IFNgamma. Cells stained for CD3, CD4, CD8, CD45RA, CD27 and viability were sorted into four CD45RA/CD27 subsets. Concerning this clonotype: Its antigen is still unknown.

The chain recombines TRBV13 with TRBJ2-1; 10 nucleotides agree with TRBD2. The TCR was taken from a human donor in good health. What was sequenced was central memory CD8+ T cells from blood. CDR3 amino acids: CASSLVLAGVLENEQFF. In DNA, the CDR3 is TGTGCCAGCAGCTTAGTTCTAGCGGGAGTATTGGAGAATGAGCAGTTCTTC.